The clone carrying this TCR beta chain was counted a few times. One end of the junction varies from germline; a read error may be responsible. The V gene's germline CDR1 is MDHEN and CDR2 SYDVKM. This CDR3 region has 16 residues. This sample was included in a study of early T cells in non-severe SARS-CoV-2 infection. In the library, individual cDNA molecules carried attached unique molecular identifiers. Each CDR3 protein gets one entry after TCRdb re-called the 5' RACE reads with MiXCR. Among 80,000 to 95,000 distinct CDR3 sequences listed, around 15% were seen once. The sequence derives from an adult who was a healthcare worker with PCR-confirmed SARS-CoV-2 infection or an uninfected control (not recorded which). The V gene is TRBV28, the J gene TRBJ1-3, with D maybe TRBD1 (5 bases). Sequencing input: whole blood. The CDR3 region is CASSLSTGGLENTIYF. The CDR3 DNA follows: TGTGCCAGCAGTTTATCCACCGGGGGTTTGGAAAACACTATATATTTT.